This TCR beta chain was recorded in a study of identical twins. Each donor was a healthy Caucasian. The CDR3 is 15 amino acids. V was clipped by 7 bases and J by 9 bases, with 22 bases between them. Germline CDR1 and CDR2: SGHTA and FQGNSA. From the 5' RACE reads, TCRdb called clonotypes with MiXCR, one entry per CDR3 protein. In the table there are 650,000 to 750,000 distinct CDR3 sequences, 21% of which are singletons. The same specimen was also included in a second study, on T cells expressing NK-cell markers. From that study: Seven of eight sequenced donors tested HCMV-seropositive; one tested seronegative. Several experiments added an anti-gamma-delta TCR antibody to sort only alpha-beta TCR T cells. Evidence did not settle whether expanded NKG2C+ T cell clones targeted HCMV.

The origin of this receptor is a woman between 18 and 30 years old in good health. Specimen: PBMCs. V and J are TRBV7-2 and TRBJ1-5; D call uncertain. As DNA, the CDR3 is TGTGCCAGCACCCCATCAGGAGGCCCATCTTTGCCCCAGCATTTT. Protein: CASTPSGGPSLPQHF.